A selection of T cell receptor beta chains follows, all from one sample in a study of shared clonotypes between healthy human individuals. Profiled with immunoSEQ multiplex PCR; TCRdb holds only in-frame clones, not every one. The sample lists about 470,000 clones; 75% to 85% were seen once. The specimen was PBMCs. The source is a middle-aged woman in good health. Some clones in this sample may be carry-over from other donors' samples. CDR3s include the opening cysteine and the closing phenylalanine or tryptophan. The D gene is left open where the match is weak. The size field is filled for only some rows; it gives once, few, many or a size class.

j_gene: TRBJ2-2
abundance: -
d_gene: TRBD1
v_gene: TRBV5-1
CDR3nt: TGCGCCAGCAGCTTGACAGGGGAGCACACCGGGGAGCTGTTTTTT
CDR3aa: CASSLTGEHTGELFF

j_gene: TRBJ2-1
abundance: -
d_gene: -
v_gene: TRBV10-2
CDR3nt: TGCGCCAGCAGTCCGCTTTACAATGAGCAGTTCTTC
CDR3aa: CASSPLYNEQFF

j_gene: TRBJ2-1
abundance: -
d_gene: -
v_gene: TRBV10-1
CDR3nt: TGCGCCAGCAGTGAGTGGGGCCTCAATGAGCAGTTCTTC
CDR3aa: CASSEWGLNEQFF

j_gene: TRBJ2-3
abundance: -
d_gene: -
v_gene: TRBV9
CDR3nt: TGTGCCAGCAGCGTAGTTGGGCGGGACACAGATACGCAGTATTTT
CDR3aa: CASSVVGRDTDTQYF

j_gene: TRBJ1-1
abundance: -
d_gene: TRBD1
v_gene: TRBV6-5
CDR3nt: TGTGCCAGCAGACGTGACAGGGATTCCACTGAAGCTTTCTTT
CDR3aa: CASRRDRDSTEAFF

j_gene: TRBJ2-7
abundance: -
d_gene: TRBD1
v_gene: TRBV28
CDR3nt: TGTGCCAGCAGTTTAGGACAGGGGTCCTACGAGCAGTACTTC
CDR3aa: CASSLGQGSYEQYF

j_gene: TRBJ1-5
abundance: -
d_gene: TRBD1
v_gene: TRBV5-8
CDR3nt: TGTGCCAGCAGCTCCCGGACAGGGGGTGCCAATCAGCCCCAGCATTTT
CDR3aa: CASSSRTGGANQPQHF

j_gene: TRBJ1-4
abundance: -
d_gene: -
v_gene: TRBV9
CDR3nt: TGTGCCAGCAGCTCCCCGGGAGGCCAGCGACTGTTTTTT
CDR3aa: CASSSPGGQRLFF

j_gene: TRBJ2-5
abundance: -
d_gene: -
v_gene: TRBV5-1
CDR3nt: TGCGCCAGCAGCTTGGGAACCGGGAGTATGGAGACCCAGTACTTC
CDR3aa: CASSLGTGSMETQYF

j_gene: TRBJ1-1
abundance: -
d_gene: -
v_gene: TRBV7-7
CDR3nt: TGTGCCAGCAGCTTAGAGGAGGGCTCTAGAGCTTTCTTT
CDR3aa: CASSLEEGSRAFF

j_gene: TRBJ1-4
abundance: -
d_gene: TRBD1
v_gene: TRBV19
CDR3nt: TGTGCCAGTAGTAAAGCGGGACAGACTAATGAAAAACTGTTTTTT
CDR3aa: CASSKAGQTNEKLFF

j_gene: TRBJ2-7
abundance: few
d_gene: TRBD2
v_gene: TRBV19
CDR3nt: TGTGCCAGTAGTATTGGCGGACTAGCGTATTACGAGCAGTACTTC
CDR3aa: CASSIGGLAYYEQYF

j_gene: TRBJ1-2
abundance: -
d_gene: TRBD1
v_gene: TRBV11-2
CDR3nt: TGTGCCAGCAGCCCGGACAGGGCGAGGTATGGCTACACCTTC
CDR3aa: CASSPDRARYGYTF

j_gene: TRBJ2-1
abundance: few
d_gene: TRBD1
v_gene: TRBV15
CDR3nt: TGTGCCACCAGCAGAGGTTCGGGACAGGGAAACAATGAGCAGTTCTTC
CDR3aa: CATSRGSGQGNNEQFF

j_gene: TRBJ2-2
abundance: -
d_gene: -
v_gene: TRBV5-1
CDR3nt: TGCGCCAGCAGCTTGACCCCTTTGGGAGCGAACACCGGGGAGCTGTTTTTT
CDR3aa: CASSLTPLGANTGELFF

j_gene: TRBJ1-5
abundance: once
d_gene: TRBD1
v_gene: TRBV19
CDR3nt: TGTGCCAGTAGTAGGACAGGGAGAATAAATCAGCCCCAGCATTTT
CDR3aa: CASSRTGRINQPQHF

j_gene: TRBJ2-5
abundance: -
d_gene: -
v_gene: TRBV5-1
CDR3nt: TGCGCCAGCAGCGAGACAGTAGAAGAGCAGTACTTC
CDR3aa: CASSETVEEQYF

j_gene: TRBJ2-5
abundance: -
d_gene: -
v_gene: TRBV7-7
CDR3nt: TGTGTTAGCAGCTTAGTTGGAGGGATCCAAGAGACCCAGTACTTC
CDR3aa: CVSSLVGGIQETQYF

j_gene: TRBJ2-7
abundance: -
d_gene: TRBD2
v_gene: TRBV6-5
CDR3nt: TGTGCCAGCAGTTACTCGGATCTAGCGGGACCCTACGAGCAGTACTTC
CDR3aa: CASSYSDLAGPYEQYF

j_gene: TRBJ1-2
abundance: -
d_gene: -
v_gene: TRBV12-2
CDR3nt: TGTGCAAGTCGCCCAAGGGAGAGAGGACGCCCTAACTATGGCTACACCTTC
CDR3aa: CASRPRERGRPNYGYTF

j_gene: TRBJ2-3
abundance: -
d_gene: -
v_gene: TRBV5-4
CDR3nt: TGTGCCAGCTCCACCGAGCTACAGGGCCCTAGGGCAGATACGCAGTATTTT
CDR3aa: CASSTELQGPRADTQYF

j_gene: TRBJ1-1
abundance: -
d_gene: -
v_gene: TRBV2
CDR3nt: TGTGCCAGCAGTGAGGAGGGGTTAATCACTGAAGCTTTCTTT
CDR3aa: CASSEEGLITEAFF

j_gene: TRBJ2-1
abundance: -
d_gene: -
v_gene: TRBV7-2
CDR3nt: TGTGCCAGCAGCTTAGGTAGCCCAGTCTACAATGAGCAGTTCTTC
CDR3aa: CASSLGSPVYNEQFF

j_gene: TRBJ1-1
abundance: -
d_gene: -
v_gene: TRBV2
CDR3nt: TGTGCCAGCAGTGAGTCCATCCAGGGGTGGGCTTTCTTT
CDR3aa: CASSESIQGWAFF

j_gene: TRBJ2-2
abundance: -
d_gene: -
v_gene: TRBV9
CDR3nt: TGTGCCAGCACAGTCGCCCCGGGGAACACCGGGGAGCTGTTTTTT
CDR3aa: CASTVAPGNTGELFF

j_gene: TRBJ1-1
abundance: -
d_gene: -
v_gene: TRBV5-8
CDR3nt: TGTGCCAGCAGCCCCAGGGTAGGGACTGAAGCTTTCTTT
CDR3aa: CASSPRVGTEAFF

j_gene: TRBJ2-7
abundance: once
d_gene: -
v_gene: TRBV2
CDR3nt: TGTGCCAGCAGAGTCGATGGCTACGAGCAGTACTTC
CDR3aa: CASRVDGYEQYF

j_gene: TRBJ2-7
abundance: -
d_gene: -
v_gene: TRBV10-3
CDR3nt: TGTGCCATCGGGGGGCAGGTGAGCTCCTACGAGCAGTACTTC
CDR3aa: CAIGGQVSSYEQYF

j_gene: TRBJ2-1
abundance: -
d_gene: -
v_gene: TRBV7-2
CDR3nt: TGTGCCAGCAGCTTAGGTGGAGTCAATGAGCAGTTCTTC
CDR3aa: CASSLGGVNEQFF

j_gene: TRBJ2-7
abundance: -
d_gene: -
v_gene: TRBV6-1
CDR3nt: TGTGCCAGCAGCCTTACTTCGCGGTACGAGCAGTACTTC
CDR3aa: CASSLTSRYEQYF

j_gene: TRBJ2-5
abundance: medium-sized
d_gene: TRBD1
v_gene: TRBV4-3
CDR3nt: TGCGCCAGCAGCCAAGAAGCCGGGACAGGCGGTGAGACCCAGTACTTC
CDR3aa: CASSQEAGTGGETQYF

j_gene: TRBJ2-1
abundance: -
d_gene: -
v_gene: TRBV2
CDR3nt: TGTGCCAGCAGTGGAGGATGGGGGAGCTACAATGAGCAGTTCTTC
CDR3aa: CASSGGWGSYNEQFF

j_gene: TRBJ2-1
abundance: -
d_gene: -
v_gene: TRBV5-5
CDR3nt: TGTGCCAGGGGACCAGGCCCCGGGAATGAGCAGTTCTTC
CDR3aa: CARGPGPGNEQFF

j_gene: TRBJ2-7
abundance: -
d_gene: -
v_gene: TRBV9
CDR3nt: TGTGCCAGCAGCGTTGAACCAGGGAGCTCCTACGAGCAGTACTTC
CDR3aa: CASSVEPGSSYEQYF